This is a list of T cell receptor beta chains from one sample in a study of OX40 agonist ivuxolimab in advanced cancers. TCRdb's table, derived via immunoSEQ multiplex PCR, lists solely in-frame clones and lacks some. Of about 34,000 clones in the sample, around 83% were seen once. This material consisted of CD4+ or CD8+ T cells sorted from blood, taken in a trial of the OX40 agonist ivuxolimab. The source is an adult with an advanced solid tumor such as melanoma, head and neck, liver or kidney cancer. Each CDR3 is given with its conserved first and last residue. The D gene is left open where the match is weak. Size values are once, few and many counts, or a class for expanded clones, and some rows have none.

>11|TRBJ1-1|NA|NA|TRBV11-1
TGTGCCAGCAGCTCTTACCGAGAGGCTTTCTTT
CASSSYREAFF
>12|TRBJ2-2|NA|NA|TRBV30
TGTGCCTGGAGAGGGGGTCCCGGGGAGCTGTTTTTT
CAWRGGPGELFF
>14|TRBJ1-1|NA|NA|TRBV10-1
TGCGCCAGCAGCTCCGGGCGGAACAGGGCTGAAGCTTTCTTT
CASSSGRNRAEAFF
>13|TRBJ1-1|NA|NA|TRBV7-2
TGTGCCAGCAGCTCAGGGTTGGCCACTGAAGCTTTCTTT
CASSSGLATEAFF
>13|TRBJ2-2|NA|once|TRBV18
TGTGCCAGCTCACCACAAAACACCGGGGAGCTGTTTTTT
CASSPQNTGELFF
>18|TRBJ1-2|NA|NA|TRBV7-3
TGTGCCAGCAGCCGCGAAACACTTTTCGGGGCGAGGGGTTATGGCTACACCTTC
CASSRETLFGARGYGYTF
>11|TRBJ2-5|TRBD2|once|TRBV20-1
TGCAGTGGGGGACTAGCGGAGACCCAGTACTTC
CSGGLAETQYF
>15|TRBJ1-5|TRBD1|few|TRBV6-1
TGTGCCAGCAGTTTACGGACAGGGGACAGTCAGCCCCAGCATTTT
CASSLRTGDSQPQHF
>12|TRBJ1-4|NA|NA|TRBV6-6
TGTGCCAGCAGTGGACCCAAAGAAAAACTGTTTTTT
CASSGPKEKLFF
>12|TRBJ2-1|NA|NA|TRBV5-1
TGCGCCAGCAGCATCAGGGGCCCTGAGCAGTTCTTC
CASSIRGPEQFF
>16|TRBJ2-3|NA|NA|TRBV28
TGTGCCAGCAGCAGCAGAAGGGACTCTAGCGCAGATACGCAGTATTTT
CASSSRRDSSADTQYF
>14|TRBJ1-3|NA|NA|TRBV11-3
TGTGCCAGCAGCTCGGACAGCTCTGGAAACACCATATATTTT
CASSSDSSGNTIYF